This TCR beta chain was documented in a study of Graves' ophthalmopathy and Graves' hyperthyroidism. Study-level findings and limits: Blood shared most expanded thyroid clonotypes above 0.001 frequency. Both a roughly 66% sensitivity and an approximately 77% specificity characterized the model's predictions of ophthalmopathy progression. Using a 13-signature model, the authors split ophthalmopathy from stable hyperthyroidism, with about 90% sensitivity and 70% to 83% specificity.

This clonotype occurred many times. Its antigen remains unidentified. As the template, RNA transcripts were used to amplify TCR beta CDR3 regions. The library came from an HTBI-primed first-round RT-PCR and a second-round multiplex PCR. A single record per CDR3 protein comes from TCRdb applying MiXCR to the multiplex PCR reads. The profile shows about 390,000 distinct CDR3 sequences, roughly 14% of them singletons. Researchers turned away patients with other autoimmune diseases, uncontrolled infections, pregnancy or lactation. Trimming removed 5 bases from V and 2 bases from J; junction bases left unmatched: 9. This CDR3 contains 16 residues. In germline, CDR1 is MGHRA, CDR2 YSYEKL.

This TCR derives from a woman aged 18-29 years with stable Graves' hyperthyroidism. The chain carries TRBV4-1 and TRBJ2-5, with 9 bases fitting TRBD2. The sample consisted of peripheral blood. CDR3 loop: CASSYLAGVPQETQYF. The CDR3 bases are TGCGCCAGCAGCTATTTAGCGGGGGTCCCTCAAGAGACCCAGTACTTC.